The following is a T cell receptor beta chain sequence with its context. The same CDR3 also results from other DNA sequences found in this sample. V lost 1 base to trimming and J lost 1 base; unmatched junction nucleotides: 2. CDR1 and CDR2 (germline): SGHVS, FNYEAQ. This CDR3 comprises 15 residues. Produced via immunoSEQ multiplex PCR; TCRdb's table is partial and in-frame only. Among some 48,000 clones, roughly 86% were seen once, and the ten largest hold roughly 14%. This sample was included in a study of blood T cell repertoires in COVID-19. The origin of this receptor is a human donor in a cohort sampled during active COVID-19. The source material was peripheral blood. The chain joins TRBV7-6 to TRBJ2-3; 7 positions agree with TRBD2. In nucleotides, the CDR3 is TGTGCCAGCAGCTTAGTGGGGGGGGGCACAGATACGCAGTATTTT. This encodes CASSLVGGGTDTQYF. Variable domain in full (rest from reference TRBV7-6 and TRBJ2-3): GAGVSQSPRYKVTKRGQDVALRCDPISGHVSLYWYRQALGQGPEFLTYFNYEAQQDKSGLPNDRFSAERPEGSISTLTIQRTEQRDSAMYRCASSLVGGGTDTQYFGPGTRLTVL.